This T cell receptor beta chain is from a study of cytomegalovirus exposure and HLA in healthy donors. Study-level background: Clustering assigned over 70% of the approximately 370 genotyped donors to the Caucasian-associated ancestry cluster.

Study-level points and caveats: As a later analysis revealed, most CMV-associated TCR beta chains appeared HLA-restricted. The study put some 150 TCR beta chains on its list as cytomegalovirus-associated. A classifier reportedly called cytomegalovirus status with high sensitivity and specificity.

60 Vbeta and 13 Jbeta primers were used in PCR. The repertoire was sequenced with immunoSEQ multiplex PCR; TCRdb's copy has only in-frame clones and lacks some. The sample carries 100,000 or so clones, 74% recorded once. In the case of this clone: Its antigen remains unknown.

Germline CDR1 is MNHNS and CDR2 is SASEGT. The V gene lost 3 bases and the J gene lost 9 bases, with 12 bases spanning the gap. CDR3 length equals 14 residues. The sequence came from a middle-aged man in good health and CMV-seropositive. Sequencing was performed on PBMCs. J is TRBJ1-6 and V is TRBV6-1, with unresolved D. The CDR3 protein is CASSDLERSSPLHF. The CDR3 bases are TGTGCCAGCAGTGACCTGGAAAGGAGTTCACCCCTCCACTTT.